The 19 T cell receptor beta chains given below trace back to one sample, sequenced in a study of T cell responses to AZD1222 COVID-19 vaccine. Profiled with immunoSEQ multiplex PCR; TCRdb holds only in-frame clones, not every one. The sample shows more than 70,000 clones, 65% to 90% of them seen only once. This sample comprised peripheral blood, obtained on day 0 of AZD1222 vaccination. All receptors derive from an adult in good health.

For this clone: Other nucleotide sequences in the sample specify the same CDR3. The J gene is TRBJ1-4, the V gene TRBV6-5; 7 bases are a match to TRBD1. J lost 6 bases, V lost 9 bases, and 10 bases had no gene match. The CDR3 consists of 14 residues. CDR1 and CDR2 from the germline V gene are MNHEY and SVGAGI. Written as DNA, the CDR3 is TGTGCCAGTATGAAGAGACAGGGCGATGAAAAACTGTTTTTT. It encodes CASMKRQGDEKLFF.

The chain links TRBV3-1 (or the pseudogene TRBV3-2) to TRBJ2-3; D gene uncertain. V gave up 4 bases and J gave up 4 bases, with 3 bases separating them. The germline V gene encodes CDR1 LGHDT and CDR2 YNNKEL (reference sequence). The CDR3 extends over 11 amino acids. The CDR3 spells CASSLSDTQYF. Written as DNA, the CDR3 is TGTGCCAGCAGCCTGTCAGATACGCAGTATTTT.

The rearrangement joins TRBV28 to TRBJ2-2; perhaps TRBD1 as D (6 bases). There are 13 residues in the CDR3. The V gene's germline CDR1 is MDHEN and CDR2 SYDVKM. The ends were cut back, 4 bases at V and 5 bases at J, with 8 bases in the middle. The CDR3 DNA sequence: TGTGCCAGCAGTTCACAGGGTACCGGGGAGCTGTTTTTT. As protein: CASSSQGTGELFF.

This rearrangement joins TRBV19 to TRBJ1-4, with a weak D call TRBD1 (6 bases). V was clipped by 5 bases and J by 4 bases, with 11 bases between them. This CDR3 region has 14 residues. In germline, CDR1 is LNHDA, CDR2 SQIVND (reference sequence). The CDR3 DNA sequence: TGTGCCAGTAGTTGGGGGGCGAATAATGAAAAACTGTTTTTT. Encoded protein: CASSWGANNEKLFF.

The chain joins TRBV28 to TRBJ1-6; 7 bases are shared with TRBD1. CDR1 is MDHEN, CDR2 SYDVKM, per germline. V lost 2 bases, J lost 8 bases, and 12 bases stayed unmatched. The CDR3 is 17 residues long. CDR3 sequence (DNA): TGTGCCAGCAGTTTACCTCGGGGACAGCTGGCGGATTCACCCCTCCACTTT. Translating gives CASSLPRGQLADSPLHF.

This chain uses TRBV27 with TRBJ2-6, with 7 bases aligning to TRBD1. V was clipped by 7 bases and J by 1 base; unmatched bases: 10. Germline V gene sequence: CDR1 MNHEY, CDR2 SMNVEV (reference sequence). This CDR3 has 17 amino acids. CDR3 sequence reads: CASTQTGSVSGANVLTF. The DNA for the CDR3 is TGTGCCAGCACCCAGACAGGGTCGGTTTCTGGGGCCAACGTCCTGACTTTC.

This clone was counted at least ten times. The sample holds other DNA sequences that translate to the same CDR3. The chain is built from TRBV7-3 and TRBJ2-5; no reliable D call. The CDR3 totals 13 residues. V was cut by 1 base and J by 5 bases, with 8 bases left in between. Germline CDR1 is SGHTA and CDR2 is FQGTGA. CDR3 sequence (DNA): TGTGCCAGCAGCTTAAATCCCCGGGAGACCCAGTACTTC. Its translation: CASSLNPRETQYF.

This rearrangement joins TRBV10-1 to TRBJ2-2; TRBD2 might be the D (6 bases). Trimming took 1 base from V and 6 from J, leaving 24 bases between them. The CDR3 is 19 residues long. CDR1 is WNHNN, CDR2 SYGVQD, per germline (reference sequence). DNA of the CDR3: TGCGCCAGCAGTGAGTTTTGGGGGGACTCTGGGACCCTCCCCGGGGAGCTGTTTTTT. Translating gives CASSEFWGDSGTLPGELFF.

The rearrangement uses TRBV18 and TRBJ2-1; 16 positions match TRBD2. CDR1 and CDR2 (germline): KGHSH, LQKENI. The CDR3 has 15 amino acids. Unmatched junction bases numbered 0, after V lost 2 bases and J lost 8 bases. Written as DNA, the CDR3 is TGTGCCAGCTCACCAGGGACTAGCGGGAGGGATGAGCAGTTCTTC. Amino acids: CASSPGTSGRDEQFF.

The J gene is TRBJ2-7, the V gene TRBV19; the match to TRBD2 covers 8 bases. The CDR3 length is 15 residues. V lost 5 bases, J lost 1 base, and 7 bases stayed unmatched. CDR1 LNHDA and CDR2 SQIVND come from the germline V gene (reference sequence). CDR3 DNA sequence: TGTGCCAGTAGTCTTCTAGGGACTAGGTCCTACGAGCAGTACTTC. Its translation is CASSLLGTRSYEQYF.

This clone was picked up a small number of times. The V gene is TRBV29-1, the J gene TRBJ2-5, with D perhaps matching TRBD1 (6 bases). Trimming stripped 4 bases from V and 2 bases from J, with 14 bases between. This CDR3 region has 14 residues. CDR1 and CDR2 (germline): SQVTM, ANQGSEA. The CDR3 DNA is TGCAGCGTTGCACAGGGTCCGGATCAAGAGACCCAGTACTTC. Its translation is CSVAQGPDQETQYF.

Only one count was recorded for this clone. The chain uses TRBV19 and TRBJ1-2, with D maybe TRBD1 (5 bases). The CDR3 is made up of 15 amino acids. Germline V gene data show CDR1 as LNHDA and CDR2 as SQIVND (reference sequence). V was shortened by 3 bases and J by 4 bases, with 15 bases between the two germline ends. The chain's CDR3 is CASSIGSGDPYGYTF. CDR3 bases: TGTGCCAGTAGTATTGGGTCGGGGGATCCCTATGGCTACACCTTC.

The J gene is TRBJ2-7, the V gene TRBV7-9; 9 bases fit TRBD1. The CDR3 contains 16 residues. With V trimmed by 5 bases and J by 4 bases, 12 bases remained unmatched. CDR1 and CDR2 (germline): SEHNR, FQNEAQ (reference sequence). The CDR3 sequence: CASSRPGQGTRYEQYF. As DNA, the CDR3 is TGTGCCAGCAGCCGACCGGGACAGGGAACAAGATACGAGCAGTACTTC. The full variable domain, in which reference TRBV7-9 and TRBJ2-7 provide the parts outside the CDR3, is DTGVSQNPRHKITKRGQNVTFRCDPISEHNRLYWYRQTLGQGPEFLTYFQNEAQLEKSRLLSDRFSAERPKGSFSTLEIQRTEQGDSAMYLCASSRPGQGTRYEQYFGPGTRLTVT.

This clone was recorded only once. The rearrangement links TRBV27 to TRBJ2-7; no definite D call. The V end lost 0 bases, the J end lost 7 bases, and 22 bases lay between the germline ends. Per the germline V gene, CDR1 is MNHEY and CDR2 is SMNVEV (reference sequence). The CDR3 runs 17 residues. The CDR3 reads CASSLSSLPVQIREQYF. The CDR3 DNA reads as TGTGCCAGCAGTTTATCCTCTCTCCCCGTCCAGATTCGGGAGCAGTACTTC.

The chain employs TRBV4-1 and TRBJ2-2; D not certain. V was trimmed by 2 bases and J by 0 bases, leaving 7 bases between them. Germline V gene sequence: CDR1 MGHRA, CDR2 YSYEKL. There are 15 residues in the CDR3. CDR3 DNA: TGCGCCAGCAGCCAACCCCAATCGAACACCGGGGAGCTGTTTTTT. Translation: CASSQPQSNTGELFF.

The chain has TRBV7-6 and TRBJ1-2; 7 nucleotides align to TRBD1. This CDR3 has 15 residues. Unmatched junction bases numbered 7, after V lost 4 bases and J lost 2 bases. CDR1 is SGHVS and CDR2 is FNYEAQ in the germline V gene. The CDR3 sequence: CASSSGGTVNYGYTF. CDR3 in DNA: TGTGCCAGCAGCTCAGGCGGGACAGTCAACTATGGCTACACCTTC.

This chain joins TRBV18 and TRBJ2-3; tentative D call: TRBD1 (5 bases). Germline CDR1 and CDR2: KGHSH and LQKENI. The V gene lost 3 bases and the J gene lost 2 bases, with 9 bases spanning the gap. The CDR3 spans 14 residues. The CDR3 bases are TGTGCCAGCTCACCGGCAGGGCTCACAGATACGCAGTATTTT. Translating it yields CASSPAGLTDTQYF.

The chain employs TRBV7-3 and TRBJ2-1, with 7 nucleotides matching TRBD1. Germline assignment: CDR1 SGHTA and CDR2 FQGTGA. CDR3 size: 16 residues. Trimming took 4 bases from V and 2 from J; bases not matched to a gene: 8. CDR3 nucleotides: TGTGCCAGCAGCTCAACAGGGGTGAGGGCCTACAATGAGCAGTTCTTC. Its protein is CASSSTGVRAYNEQFF. The full variable domain, in which reference TRBV7-3 and TRBJ2-1 provide the parts outside the CDR3, is GAGVSQTPSNKVTEKGKYVELRCDPISGHTALYWYRQSLGQGPEFLIYFQGTGAADDSGLPNDRFFAVRPEGSVSTLKIQRTERGDSAVYLCASSSTGVRAYNEQFFGPGTRLTVL.

The V and J genes are TRBV30 and TRBJ1-5; D remains ambiguous. Trimming left V 0 bases short and J 2 bases short, with 8 bases between. The CDR3 is 14 residues long. The V gene's germline CDR1 is GTSNPN and CDR2 SVGIG (reference sequence). The CDR3 sequence is CAWSVLQGNQPQHF. CDR3 in DNA: TGTGCCTGGAGTGTATTGCAGGGCAATCAGCCCCAGCATTTT.